A selection of T cell receptor beta chains follows, all from one sample in a study of technical replicates of blood from a handful of donors. Sequencing used immunoSEQ multiplex PCR; TCRdb keeps in-frame clones, though not all of them. The sample contains 85,000 to 100,000 clones, roughly 94% of which appear only once. The sequenced sample consisted of T cells isolated from PBMCs. These receptor sequences come from a human donor in good health. Each CDR3 is given with its conserved first and last residue. Fields, in order: J gene, V gene, D gene, clone size, CDR3 protein, CDR3 DNA. D genes are given only for firm matches. Clone sizes are given selectively: once, few, many, or a class where the clone is expanded.

TRBJ2-2,TRBV10-1,TRBD1,few,CASSNRGLMNTGELFF,TGCGCCAGCAGTAACAGGGGCCTGATGAACACCGGGGAGCTGTTTTTT
TRBJ2-1,TRBV1,-,-,CTSSQDLRLNFRGGEQFF,TGCACCAGCAGCCAAGATCTTCGACTTAACTTTAGGGGCGGAGAGCAGTTCTTC
TRBJ2-1,TRBV18,TRBD2,-,CASSRTSGSNDEQFF,TGTGCCAGCTCACGGACTAGCGGGAGTAACGATGAGCAGTTCTTC
TRBJ2-1,TRBV6-4,TRBD1,-,CASSEGGTGGNEQFF,TGTGCCAGCAGTGAAGGTGGGACAGGGGGCAATGAGCAGTTCTTC
TRBJ2-7,TRBV20-1,-,-,CSAGTVYEQYF,TGCAGTGCTGGCACAGTCTACGAGCAGTACTTC
TRBJ1-1,TRBV7-9,TRBD1,-,CASSAKGQGLKNTEAFF,TGTGCCAGCAGCGCGAAGGGACAGGGATTAAAAAACACTGAAGCTTTCTTT
TRBJ2-3,TRBV27,-,-,CASSFRVLDTQYF,TGTGCCAGCAGTTTTCGGGTTTTAGATACGCAGTATTTT
TRBJ2-3,TRBV6-4,TRBD2,-,CASNTSGNTDTQYF,TGTGCCAGCAATACTAGCGGGAACACAGATACGCAGTATTTT
TRBJ1-2,TRBV19,TRBD1,-,CASSDRAVDGYTF,TGTGCCAGTTCGGACAGGGCAGTGGATGGCTACACCTTC
TRBJ2-7,TRBV6-1,TRBD1,-,CASSPGQGGFEQYF,TGTGCCAGCAGCCCGGGACAGGGGGGTTTCGAGCAGTACTTC
TRBJ1-5,TRBV19,TRBD1,-,CASFKGQGAYSNQPQHF,TGTGCCAGTTTTAAGGGACAGGGAGCTTATAGCAATCAGCCCCAGCATTTT
TRBJ2-1,TRBV9,TRBD1,once,CASSVTMGTGGGNEQFF,TGTGCCAGCAGCGTAACCATGGGGACAGGGGGCGGCAATGAGCAGTTCTTC
TRBJ1-5,TRBV27,-,-,CATGQYSNQPQHF,TGTGCCACCGGACAGTATAGCAATCAGCCCCAGCATTTT
TRBJ1-2,TRBV6-5,-,-,CASSYSPGGDGYTF,TGTGCCAGCAGTTATTCTCCGGGGGGGGATGGCTACACCTTC
TRBJ2-1,TRBV7-6,TRBD2,-,CASSLQGLAGMDEQFF,TGTGCCAGCAGCTTACAAGGGCTAGCGGGGATGGATGAGCAGTTCTTC
TRBJ1-2,TRBV10-3,-,-,CAISEERAPGGYGYTF,TGTGCCATCAGTGAAGAGAGGGCTCCGGGTGGATATGGCTACACCTTC
TRBJ2-1,TRBV4-1,TRBD1,-,CASSPTYRGSNEQFF,TGCGCCAGCAGCCCAACCTACAGGGGAAGCAATGAGCAGTTCTTC
TRBJ1-2,TRBV6-5,-,-,CASSYDRNYGYTF,TGTGCCAGCAGTTACGACAGAAACTATGGCTACACCTTC
TRBJ2-6,TRBV25-1,-,-,CASSELPGSRSGANVLTF,TGTGCCAGCAGTGAATTGCCAGGGTCTCGATCTGGGGCCAACGTCCTGACTTTC
TRBJ2-3,TRBV5-1,TRBD1,-,CASSPEPGQGAGTQYF,TGCGCCAGCAGCCCAGAGCCGGGACAGGGCGCAGGTACGCAGTATTTT
TRBJ1-5,TRBV10-3,-,few,CAISKSLEGNQPQHF,TGTGCCATCAGTAAGAGCCTCGAGGGCAATCAGCCCCAGCATTTT
TRBJ2-1,TRBV27,TRBD2,-,CASSLSGINEQFF,TGTGCCAGCTCCTTGAGCGGGATCAATGAGCAGTTCTTC
TRBJ2-1,TRBV15,-,-,CATSRDRGTYNEQFF,TGTGCCACCAGCAGAGATCGCGGGACCTACAATGAGCAGTTCTTC
TRBJ2-7,TRBV4-2,-,-,CASSQEGAKSYEQYF,TGTGCCAGCAGCCAAGAAGGGGCTAAAAGCTACGAGCAGTACTTC
TRBJ2-1,TRBV5-1,TRBD2,-,CASSAVAGGPNEQFF,TGCGCCAGCAGCGCGGTAGCGGGAGGGCCGAATGAGCAGTTCTTC
TRBJ1-1,TRBV5-6,-,-,CASSTWGGNTEAFF,TGTGCCAGCAGCACCTGGGGCGGGAACACTGAAGCTTTCTTT
TRBJ2-2,TRBV6-6,-,-,CASSYPPRGNTGELFF,TGTGCCAGCAGTTACCCGCCCAGGGGGAACACCGGGGAGCTGTTTTTT
TRBJ2-2,TRBV30,-,-,CAWSRLAKNTGELFF,TGTGCCTGGAGTAGACTGGCGAAGAACACCGGGGAGCTGTTTTTT
TRBJ1-5,TRBV2,TRBD1,-,CASRETGGINQPQHF,TGTGCCAGCAGGGAGACAGGGGGTATCAATCAGCCCCAGCATTTT
TRBJ2-7,TRBV15,-,-,CATSRGRLKQYF,TGTGCCACCAGCAGAGGAAGACTCAAGCAGTACTTC
TRBJ2-2,TRBV4-2,TRBD1,-,CASSQDSQGAVGELFF,TGTGCCAGCAGCCAAGATTCACAGGGGGCTGTCGGGGAGCTGTTTTTT
TRBJ1-5,TRBV28,-,-,CASQNGNVNQPQHF,TGTGCCAGCCAAAACGGGAACGTCAATCAGCCCCAGCATTTT
TRBJ1-5,TRBV2,TRBD1,-,CASTKGYFGTGSSNQPQHF,TGTGCCAGCACTAAAGGCTATTTCGGGACAGGGTCTAGCAATCAGCCCCAGCATTTT
TRBJ2-1,TRBV9,TRBD2,-,CASSLGGGSYNEQFF,TGTGCCAGCAGCCTAGGCGGGGGCTCCTACAATGAGCAGTTCTTC
TRBJ2-3,TRBV9,-,-,CASSARDTQYF,TGTGCCAGCAGCGCGAGAGATACGCAGTATTTT
TRBJ1-5,TRBV6-1,TRBD1,-,CASSEAGTGSQPQHF,TGTGCCAGCAGTGAAGCCGGGACAGGGAGTCAGCCCCAGCATTTT
TRBJ2-1,TRBV27,TRBD2,-,CASSPGLDPNEQFF,TGTGCCAGCAGTCCGGGACTAGACCCCAATGAGCAGTTCTTC
TRBJ2-3,TRBV4-1,TRBD2,-,CASSQGGGSADTQYF,TGCGCCAGCAGCCAAGGGGGCGGGAGTGCAGATACGCAGTATTTT
TRBJ2-7,TRBV19,TRBD2,-,CASSTGTSYEQYF,TGTGCCAGTAGTACAGGGACTAGCTACGAGCAGTACTTC
TRBJ1-2,TRBV28,TRBD1,-,CASSFGTGSYGYTF,TGTGCCAGCAGTTTTGGGACAGGGTCCTATGGCTACACCTTC
TRBJ1-1,TRBV28,-,-,CASSLSLPGFRGLNTEAFF,TGTGCCAGCAGTTTATCACTCCCGGGCTTTAGAGGGCTCAACACTGAAGCTTTCTTT
TRBJ2-3,TRBV6-4,-,-,CASSVTGDKDTQYF,TGTGCCAGCAGTGTCACCGGGGACAAAGATACGCAGTATTTT
TRBJ1-1,TRBV7-9,-,-,CASSSRFGLPGTEAFF,TGTGCCAGCAGCTCTCGTTTCGGGTTGCCGGGCACTGAAGCTTTCTTT
TRBJ2-7,TRBV27,TRBD2,-,CASSSLAGGYEQYF,TGTGCCAGCAGTTCCCTAGCGGGAGGCTACGAGCAGTACTTC
TRBJ2-1,TRBV19,TRBD1,-,CASSEVTGGKLGASTYNEQFF,TGTGCCAGTAGCGAAGTGACAGGGGGCAAGCTAGGGGCTAGTACCTACAATGAGCAGTTCTTC
TRBJ2-3,TRBV2,-,-,CASSNGGTDTQYF,TGTGCCAGCAGTAACGGGGGCACAGATACGCAGTATTTT
TRBJ1-5,TRBV6-6,-,-,CASSYAPMAGNQPQHF,TGTGCCAGCAGTTACGCCCCTATGGCGGGCAATCAGCCCCAGCATTTT
TRBJ1-2,TRBV2,-,-,CASINSLLPYYGYTF,TGTGCCAGCATTAACAGCCTTCTCCCTTACTATGGCTACACCTTC
TRBJ2-2,TRBV14,TRBD2,once,CASSQEMGLAGSGELFF,TGTGCCAGCAGCCAAGAAATGGGACTAGCGGGGAGCGGGGAGCTGTTTTTT
TRBJ1-5,TRBV28,TRBD1,-,CASSLGQGGGQPQHF,TGTGCCAGCAGTTTGGGACAGGGGGGAGGTCAGCCCCAGCATTTT
TRBJ1-1,TRBV6-1,-,-,CASIAAEAFF,TGTGCCAGCATAGCCGCTGAAGCTTTCTTT
TRBJ2-7,TRBV7-9,TRBD2,-,CASSLASGSSYEQYF,TGTGCCAGCAGCTTAGCTAGCGGGAGTTCCTACGAGCAGTACTTC
TRBJ2-1,TRBV10-1,-,-,CASSETRVYNEQFF,TGCGCCAGCAGTGAGACTAGGGTCTACAATGAGCAGTTCTTC
TRBJ2-1,TRBV2,-,once,CASSRETGIEQFF,TGTGCCAGCAGCCGCGAGACAGGAATTGAGCAGTTCTTC
TRBJ2-1,TRBV10-2,TRBD2,-,CASSESASGNNEQFF,TGCGCCAGCAGTGAGTCGGCTAGCGGGAACAATGAGCAGTTCTTC
TRBJ2-5,TRBV27,-,-,CASSPHAGRYETQYF,TGTGCCAGCAGTCCCCATGCGGGGAGGTATGAGACCCAGTACTTC
TRBJ1-3,TRBV19,-,-,CASYSGNTIYF,TGTGCCAGCTACTCTGGAAACACCATATATTTT
TRBJ2-1,TRBV9,-,-,CASSETLAGPLGEQFF,TGTGCCAGCAGCGAGACCCTCGCGGGGCCTCTGGGAGAGCAGTTCTTC
TRBJ2-1,TRBV29-1,TRBD1,-,CTLARGTGYLHEQFF,TGCACCTTGGCTAGAGGGACAGGGTATCTTCATGAGCAGTTCTTC
TRBJ2-7,TRBV5-4,TRBD2,once,CASGILVRLAVYEQYF,TGTGCCAGCGGGATACTAGTCCGGCTAGCGGTTTACGAGCAGTACTTC